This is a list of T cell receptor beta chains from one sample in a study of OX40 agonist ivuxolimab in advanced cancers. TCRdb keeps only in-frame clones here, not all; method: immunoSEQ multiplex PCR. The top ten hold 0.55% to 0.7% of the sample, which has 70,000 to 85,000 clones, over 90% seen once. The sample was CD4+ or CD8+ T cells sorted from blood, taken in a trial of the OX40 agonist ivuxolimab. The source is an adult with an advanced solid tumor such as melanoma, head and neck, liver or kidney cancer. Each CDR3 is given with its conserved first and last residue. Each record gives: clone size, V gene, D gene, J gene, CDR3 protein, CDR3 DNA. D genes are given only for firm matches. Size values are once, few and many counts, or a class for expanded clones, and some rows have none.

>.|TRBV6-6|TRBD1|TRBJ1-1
CASSYGQGEAEAFF
TGTGCCAGCAGTTATGGACAGGGGGAGGCTGAAGCTTTCTTT
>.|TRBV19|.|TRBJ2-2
CASSRGRENTGELFF
TGTGCCAGTAGTAGGGGACGAGAGAACACCGGGGAGCTGTTTTTT
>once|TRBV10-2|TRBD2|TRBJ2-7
CATGLAGNEQYF
TGCGCCACCGGACTAGCGGGAAACGAGCAGTACTTC
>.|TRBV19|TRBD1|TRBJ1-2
CASSIDRGLRGYTF
TGTGCCAGTAGTATCGACAGGGGGCTACGAGGCTACACCTTC
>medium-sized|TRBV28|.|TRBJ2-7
CASSSGPYEQYF
TGTGCCAGCAGTTCCGGTCCCTACGAGCAGTACTTC
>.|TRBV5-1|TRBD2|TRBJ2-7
CASAASGRAYEQYF
TGCGCCAGCGCGGCTAGCGGGAGGGCCTACGAGCAGTACTTC
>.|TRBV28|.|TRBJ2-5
CASSLIRGPGLGETQYF
TGTGCCAGCAGTTTAATCCGGGGTCCGGGACTGGGGGAGACCCAGTACTTC
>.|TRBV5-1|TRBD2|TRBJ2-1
CASSLYAGTSGINEQFF
TGCGCCAGCAGCTTATACGCCGGGACTAGCGGAATCAATGAGCAGTTCTTC
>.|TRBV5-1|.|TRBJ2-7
CASSLSWDTSSYEQYF
TGCGCCAGCAGCTTGAGCTGGGATACCAGCTCCTACGAGCAGTACTTC
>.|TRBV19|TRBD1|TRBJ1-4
CASSTSPGQGNEKLFF
TGTGCCAGTAGTACCTCACCGGGACAGGGTAACGAAAAACTGTTTTTT
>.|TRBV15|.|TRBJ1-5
CATSGGTINQPQHF
TGTGCCACCAGCGGCGGGACTATTAATCAGCCCCAGCATTTT
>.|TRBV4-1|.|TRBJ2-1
CASSQSGEQFF
TGCGCCAGCAGCCAATCGGGGGAGCAGTTCTTC
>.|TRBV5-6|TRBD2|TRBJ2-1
CASSIGLATYNEQFF
TGTGCCAGCAGCATAGGACTAGCGACCTACAATGAGCAGTTCTTC
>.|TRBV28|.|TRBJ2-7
CASSSPAASSYEQYF
TGTGCCAGCAGTTCACCGGCAGCTAGCAGCTACGAGCAGTACTTC
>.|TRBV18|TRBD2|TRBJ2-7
CASSSTSGRAVEQYF
TGTGCCAGCTCATCGACTAGCGGGAGGGCGGTTGAGCAGTACTTC
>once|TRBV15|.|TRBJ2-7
CATSVGHSYEQYF
TGTGCCACCAGCGTGGGACACTCCTACGAGCAGTACTTC
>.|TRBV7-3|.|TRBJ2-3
CASSWTGPDTQYF
TGTGCCAGCAGCTGGACTGGCCCAGATACGCAGTATTTT
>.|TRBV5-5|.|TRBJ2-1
CASSRSLHEQFF
TGTGCCAGCAGCCGCTCTCTCCATGAGCAGTTCTTC
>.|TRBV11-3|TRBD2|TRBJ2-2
CASSLWASGTNKRELFF
TGTGCCAGCAGCTTATGGGCTAGCGGGACAAATAAGCGGGAGCTGTTTTTT
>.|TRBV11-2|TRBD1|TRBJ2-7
CASSFPGTGGYEQYF
TGTGCCAGCAGCTTTCCCGGGACAGGGGGCTACGAGCAGTACTTC
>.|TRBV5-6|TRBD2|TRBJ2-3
CASSPTGGSTDTQYF
TGTGCCAGCAGCCCCACGGGGGGGAGCACAGATACGCAGTATTTT
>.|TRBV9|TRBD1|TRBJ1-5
CASSVQPHGTGTNQPQHF
TGTGCCAGCAGCGTGCAACCTCACGGGACAGGGACTAATCAGCCCCAGCATTTT
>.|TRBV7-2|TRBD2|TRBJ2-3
CASSYTSSGRGPDTQYF
TGTGCCAGCAGCTACACCTCTAGCGGGAGGGGGCCAGATACGCAGTATTTT
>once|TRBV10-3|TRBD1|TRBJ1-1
CATTTGANTEAFF
TGTGCCACCACGACAGGGGCGAACACTGAAGCTTTCTTT
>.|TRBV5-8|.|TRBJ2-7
CASSLSRAADEQYF
TGTGCCAGCAGCTTGTCAAGGGCCGCGGACGAGCAGTACTTC
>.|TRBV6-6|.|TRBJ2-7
CASATGGGSSYEQYF
TGTGCCAGCGCCACTGGGGGCGGGAGCTCCTACGAGCAGTACTTC
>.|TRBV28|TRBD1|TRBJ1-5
CASSFLDRGNQPQHF
TGTGCCAGCAGTTTCCTCGACAGGGGAAATCAGCCCCAGCATTTT
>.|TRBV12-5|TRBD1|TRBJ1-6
CASGFFSGQEYNSPLHF
TGTGCTAGTGGTTTTTTTAGCGGACAGGAATATAATTCACCCCTCCACTTT
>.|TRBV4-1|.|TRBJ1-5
CASSQEIQGQPQHF
TGCGCCAGCAGCCAGGAAATCCAGGGACAGCCCCAGCATTTT
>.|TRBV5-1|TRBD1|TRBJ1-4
CASSLGPGQVNEKLFF
TGCGCCAGCAGCTTGGGGCCGGGACAGGTTAATGAAAAACTGTTTTTT
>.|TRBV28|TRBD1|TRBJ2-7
CASSLAQTGGRDEQYF
TGTGCCAGCAGTTTAGCCCAGACAGGGGGTAGGGACGAGCAGTACTTC
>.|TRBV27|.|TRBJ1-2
CASSPGDTDGYTF
TGTGCCAGCAGCCCAGGAGATACCGATGGCTACACCTTC
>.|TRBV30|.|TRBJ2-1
CAWSKSKGHEQFF
TGTGCCTGGAGCAAGAGCAAAGGCCATGAGCAGTTCTTC
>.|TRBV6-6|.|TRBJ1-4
CASSIPAEKLFF
TGTGCCAGCAGCATACCAGCTGAAAAACTGTTTTTT
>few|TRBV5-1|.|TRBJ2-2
CASSLMGADTGELFF
TGCGCCAGCAGCTTGATGGGGGCGGACACCGGGGAGCTGTTTTTT
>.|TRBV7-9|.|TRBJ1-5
CASSPRAQSHQPQHF
TGTGCCAGCAGCCCCCGGGCCCAAAGTCATCAGCCCCAGCATTTT
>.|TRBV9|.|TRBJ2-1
CASSVVGGEQFF
TGTGCCAGCAGCGTAGTCGGGGGTGAGCAGTTCTTC
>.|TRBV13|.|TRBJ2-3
CASSLGSRAGQKTDTQYF
TGTGCCAGCAGCTTAGGTTCTAGGGCTGGGCAAAAAACAGATACGCAGTATTTT
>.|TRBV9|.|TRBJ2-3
CASSVGTGGTDTQYF
TGTGCCAGCAGCGTCGGGACCGGAGGCACAGATACGCAGTATTTT
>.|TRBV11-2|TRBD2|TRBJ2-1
CASSLLGTTGTKGQFF
TGTGCCAGCAGCTTATTAGGGACTACCGGAACCAAGGGGCAGTTCTTC
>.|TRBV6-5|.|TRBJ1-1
CASSYGQGYTEAFF
TGTGCCAGCAGTTACGGTCAGGGGTACACTGAAGCTTTCTTT
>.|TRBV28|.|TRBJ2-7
CASSLTAGYEQYF
TGTGCCAGCAGTTTAACCGCAGGATACGAGCAGTACTTC
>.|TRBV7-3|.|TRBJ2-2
CASSHPPGGANTGELFF
TGTGCCAGCAGCCATCCTCCGGGCGGGGCGAACACCGGGGAGCTGTTTTTT
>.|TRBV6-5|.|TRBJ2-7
CASSSSLVEQYF
TGTGCCAGCAGTTCAAGCCTAGTCGAGCAGTACTTC
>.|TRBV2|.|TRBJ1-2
CASSESGPIYGYTF
TGTGCCAGCAGTGAAAGTGGACCGATCTATGGCTACACCTTC
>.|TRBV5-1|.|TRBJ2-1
CASSLEAGNLQFF
TGCGCCAGCAGCTTGGAGGCGGGGAACTTACAGTTCTTC
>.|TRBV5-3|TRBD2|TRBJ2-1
CARSLAPSGMTLSYNEQFF
TGTGCCAGAAGCTTGGCGCCTAGCGGGATGACACTCTCCTACAATGAGCAGTTCTTC
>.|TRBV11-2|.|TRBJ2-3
CASSLVPGFSTDTQYF
TGTGCCAGCAGCTTAGTCCCGGGGTTCAGCACAGATACGCAGTATTTT
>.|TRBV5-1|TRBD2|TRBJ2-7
CASSLGALAGRYEQYF
TGCGCCAGCAGCTTGGGAGCTCTAGCGGGACGCTACGAGCAGTACTTC
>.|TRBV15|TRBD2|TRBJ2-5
CATSMGGHGETQYF
TGTGCCACCAGCATGGGAGGGCACGGGGAGACCCAGTACTTC
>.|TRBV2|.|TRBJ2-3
CASRVLDTQYF
TGTGCCAGCCGGGTATTGGATACGCAGTATTTT
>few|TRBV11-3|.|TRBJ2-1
CASSTRDNEQFF
TGTGCCAGCAGCACGCGGGATAATGAGCAGTTCTTC
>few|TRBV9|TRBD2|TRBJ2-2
CASSVHLTSGRAGELFF
TGTGCCAGCAGCGTACACCTGACTAGCGGGAGGGCCGGGGAGCTGTTTTTT
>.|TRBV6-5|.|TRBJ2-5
CASSYSGRRGETQYF
TGTGCCAGCAGTTACTCAGGCAGGCGGGGAGAGACCCAGTACTTC
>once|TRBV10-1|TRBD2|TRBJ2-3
CASSEAGGADTDTQYF
TGCGCCAGCAGTGAGGCGGGAGGAGCGGACACAGATACGCAGTATTTT
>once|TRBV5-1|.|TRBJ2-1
CASSPGRLNSYNEQFF
TGCGCCAGCAGTCCTGGACGGCTCAACTCCTACAATGAGCAGTTCTTC
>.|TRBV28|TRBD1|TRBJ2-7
CASSQGDRAGEQYF
TGTGCCAGCAGTCAAGGGGACAGGGCGGGGGAGCAGTACTTC
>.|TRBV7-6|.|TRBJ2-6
CASSLVSSGANVLTF
TGTGCCAGCAGCTTAGTTTCCTCTGGGGCCAACGTCCTGACTTTC
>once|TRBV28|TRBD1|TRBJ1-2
CASSFGTARNGYTF
TGTGCCAGCAGTTTCGGGACAGCGCGAAATGGCTACACCTTC